These T cell receptor beta chains were read from a single sample in a study of blood T cell repertoires in COVID-19. The table came from immunoSEQ multiplex PCR; TCRdb's copy has only in-frame clones and leaves some out. The repertoire has more than 150,000 clones, around 90% of them found once; the top ten carry about 0.6%. Sequencing was done on a sample of peripheral blood. These receptors were collected from a man between 60 and 75 years old with COVID-19, enrolled during active disease. Both conserved end residues are part of each CDR3. A D gene is named only where the DNA matches it firmly. Only part of the rows carry a size: once, few, many, or a class if the clone is expanded.

d_gene: TRBD2
j_gene: TRBJ2-1
abundance: NA
v_gene: TRBV18
CDR3nt: TGTGCCAGCTCGCCTCAACGGACTAGCGGTTTAGACAATGAGCAGTTCTTC
CDR3aa: CASSPQRTSGLDNEQFF

d_gene: NA
j_gene: TRBJ2-4
abundance: once
v_gene: TRBV5-4
CDR3nt: TGTGCCAGCAGCTTGGACGGTGGAGGTGTGGGGTACATTCAGTACTTC
CDR3aa: CASSLDGGGVGYIQYF

d_gene: TRBD2
j_gene: TRBJ2-5
abundance: NA
v_gene: TRBV24-1
CDR3nt: TGTGCCACCAGTGGCCTAGCGGGAGATGCCCAGTACTTC
CDR3aa: CATSGLAGDAQYF

d_gene: TRBD1
j_gene: TRBJ2-3
abundance: NA
v_gene: TRBV29-1
CDR3nt: TGCAGCGTTGAAAAGGGACAGGGGTTCGCAGATACGCAGTATTTT
CDR3aa: CSVEKGQGFADTQYF

d_gene: TRBD1
j_gene: TRBJ1-6
abundance: NA
v_gene: TRBV7-2
CDR3nt: TGTGCCAGCAGCTTAGCATACGGGACAGCGAACAATTCACCCCTCCACTTT
CDR3aa: CASSLAYGTANNSPLHF

d_gene: NA
j_gene: TRBJ1-1
abundance: NA
v_gene: TRBV11-3
CDR3nt: TGTGCCAGCAGCTTAATTTCTTGGGGCAGGGGGAACACTGAAGCTTTCTTT
CDR3aa: CASSLISWGRGNTEAFF

d_gene: TRBD1
j_gene: TRBJ1-4
abundance: NA
v_gene: TRBV27
CDR3nt: TGTGCCAGCAGACTACAGGGGGCAACTAATGAAAAACTGTTTTTT
CDR3aa: CASRLQGATNEKLFF

d_gene: TRBD1
j_gene: TRBJ1-5
abundance: NA
v_gene: TRBV9
CDR3nt: TGTGCCAGCAGCGTGACAGGGAATAGCAATCAGCCCCAGCATTTT
CDR3aa: CASSVTGNSNQPQHF

d_gene: TRBD2
j_gene: TRBJ2-3
abundance: NA
v_gene: TRBV7-2
CDR3nt: TGTGCCAGCAGCTTAAGTCTAGCGGGAGGCACGCAGTATTTT
CDR3aa: CASSLSLAGGTQYF

d_gene: NA
j_gene: TRBJ1-2
abundance: NA
v_gene: TRBV7-9
CDR3nt: TGTGCCAGCAGCCGAACAACGGAGGGCTACACCTTC
CDR3aa: CASSRTTEGYTF

d_gene: NA
j_gene: TRBJ1-5
abundance: NA
v_gene: TRBV28
CDR3nt: TGTGCCAGCAGTTTCTCCTCAGGGGATAGCAATCAGCCCCAGCATTTT
CDR3aa: CASSFSSGDSNQPQHF

d_gene: NA
j_gene: TRBJ1-6
abundance: NA
v_gene: TRBV6-2/TRBV6-3
CDR3nt: TGTGCCAGCAGTTACGAAGGGAGGGGTAATTCACCCCTCCACTTT
CDR3aa: CASSYEGRGNSPLHF

d_gene: NA
j_gene: TRBJ1-5
abundance: NA
v_gene: TRBV2
CDR3nt: TGTGCCAGCAGTGTTGACAGGCATAGCAATCAGCCCCAGCATTTT
CDR3aa: CASSVDRHSNQPQHF

d_gene: NA
j_gene: TRBJ2-1
abundance: NA
v_gene: TRBV19
CDR3nt: TGTGCCAGTAGTCCGCCTACGACAGACTACAATGAGCAGTTCTTC
CDR3aa: CASSPPTTDYNEQFF

d_gene: NA
j_gene: TRBJ1-4
abundance: NA
v_gene: TRBV7-9
CDR3nt: TGTGCCAGCAGCCCTCGTCAGGGAGAAAAACTGTTTTTT
CDR3aa: CASSPRQGEKLFF

d_gene: NA
j_gene: TRBJ2-3
abundance: NA
v_gene: TRBV25-1
CDR3nt: TGTGCCAGCAGTGAATGGGGCAGCTCCACAGATACGCAGTATTTT
CDR3aa: CASSEWGSSTDTQYF

d_gene: TRBD1
j_gene: TRBJ2-7
abundance: NA
v_gene: TRBV3-1/TRBV3-2
CDR3nt: TGTGCCAGCAGCCAAGATGCCGGGACAGACAGTTTAGTATCCTACGAGCAGTACTTC
CDR3aa: CASSQDAGTDSLVSYEQYF

d_gene: NA
j_gene: TRBJ2-2
abundance: few
v_gene: TRBV7-2
CDR3nt: TGTGCCAGCAGCAGTAGTCAGGGGAACACCGGGGAGCTGTTTTTT
CDR3aa: CASSSSQGNTGELFF

d_gene: TRBD1
j_gene: TRBJ2-5
abundance: once
v_gene: TRBV18
CDR3nt: TGTGCCAGCTCCAGGACAGGACAAGAGACCCAGTACTTC
CDR3aa: CASSRTGQETQYF

d_gene: NA
j_gene: TRBJ1-2
abundance: once
v_gene: TRBV19
CDR3nt: TGTGCCAGTAGTAAACGGGATGCAGGATATGGCTACACCTTC
CDR3aa: CASSKRDAGYGYTF

d_gene: TRBD2
j_gene: TRBJ2-1
abundance: NA
v_gene: TRBV5-4
CDR3nt: TGTGCCAGCAGAAGGGGAGGGGAGATTGAGCAGTTCTTC
CDR3aa: CASRRGGEIEQFF

d_gene: TRBD1
j_gene: TRBJ1-1
abundance: NA
v_gene: TRBV24-1
CDR3nt: TGTGCCACCAGTGAGGGAACAGGGGGCGCGGTCACTGAAGCTTTCTTT
CDR3aa: CATSEGTGGAVTEAFF

d_gene: NA
j_gene: TRBJ2-5
abundance: NA
v_gene: TRBV19
CDR3nt: TGTGCCAGTAGTTTATTAGGGGCAGGGACTCAAGAGACCCAGTACTTC
CDR3aa: CASSLLGAGTQETQYF

d_gene: TRBD1
j_gene: TRBJ1-1
abundance: NA
v_gene: TRBV11-1
CDR3nt: TGTGCCAGCAGCTTATCGACAGGGGCTATGAACACTGAAGCTTTCTTT
CDR3aa: CASSLSTGAMNTEAFF

d_gene: NA
j_gene: TRBJ1-5
abundance: NA
v_gene: TRBV19
CDR3nt: TGTGCCAGTAGTACTCCCGGACTGTCTTTAAATCAGCCCCAGCATTTT
CDR3aa: CASSTPGLSLNQPQHF

d_gene: TRBD2
j_gene: TRBJ2-1
abundance: NA
v_gene: TRBV3-1/TRBV3-2
CDR3nt: TGTGCCAGCAGCCAAGATTGGTTGGCGGCGATTGCGGGGGATGAGCAGTTCTTC
CDR3aa: CASSQDWLAAIAGDEQFF

d_gene: TRBD1
j_gene: TRBJ1-1
abundance: NA
v_gene: TRBV6-6
CDR3nt: TGTGCCAGCGAAGGGACAGGGCGGAACACTGAAGCTTTCTTT
CDR3aa: CASEGTGRNTEAFF

d_gene: TRBD2
j_gene: TRBJ2-3
abundance: NA
v_gene: TRBV19
CDR3nt: TGTGCCAGTAGTATAGGACTAGCGGGGGGGCAACTCACAGATACGCAGTATTTT
CDR3aa: CASSIGLAGGQLTDTQYF

d_gene: TRBD1
j_gene: TRBJ2-7
abundance: NA
v_gene: TRBV28
CDR3nt: TGTGCCAGCACCGTGACAGGGGCAGGGCAGTACTTC
CDR3aa: CASTVTGAGQYF

d_gene: NA
j_gene: TRBJ1-3
abundance: NA
v_gene: TRBV9
CDR3nt: TGTGCCAGCAGCGTAGGGCAGGGTATCCACACCATATATTTT
CDR3aa: CASSVGQGIHTIYF

d_gene: NA
j_gene: TRBJ1-5
abundance: few
v_gene: TRBV6-1
CDR3nt: TGTGCCAGCAGTGAACGGCCGGGACAGCCCCAGCATTTT
CDR3aa: CASSERPGQPQHF

d_gene: NA
j_gene: TRBJ2-2
abundance: NA
v_gene: TRBV4-3
CDR3nt: TGCGCCAGCAGCCAAGGGATCGACTTTACCGGGGAGCTGTTTTTT
CDR3aa: CASSQGIDFTGELFF

d_gene: TRBD1
j_gene: TRBJ1-1
abundance: NA
v_gene: TRBV7-8
CDR3nt: TGTGCCAGCAGACCCTTCGGGACAGCCGAGAACACTGAAGCTTTCTTT
CDR3aa: CASRPFGTAENTEAFF

d_gene: NA
j_gene: TRBJ1-5
abundance: NA
v_gene: TRBV28
CDR3nt: TGTGCCAGCAGTCACCGGGCCCCGACTATGTCCCAGCATTTT
CDR3aa: CASSHRAPTMSQHF

d_gene: NA
j_gene: TRBJ2-1
abundance: NA
v_gene: TRBV10-3
CDR3nt: TGTGCCATCAGTGATAGGGGGTGGAATGAGCAGTTCTTC
CDR3aa: CAISDRGWNEQFF

d_gene: NA
j_gene: TRBJ2-1
abundance: NA
v_gene: TRBV7-8
CDR3nt: TGTGCCAGCAGCCCAGAATACAATGAGCAGTTCTTC
CDR3aa: CASSPEYNEQFF

d_gene: TRBD1
j_gene: TRBJ1-2
abundance: NA
v_gene: TRBV15
CDR3nt: TGTGCCACCAGCAGCTCGTCTGGAAAACGCACAGGGGGGGACCACCCTAACTATGGCTACACCTTC
CDR3aa: CATSSSSGKRTGGDHPNYGYTF

d_gene: TRBD1
j_gene: TRBJ2-7
abundance: NA
v_gene: TRBV27
CDR3nt: TGTGCCAGCAGTCTAGACAGGGACCTCCGCTACGAGCAGTACTTC
CDR3aa: CASSLDRDLRYEQYF

d_gene: NA
j_gene: TRBJ1-2
abundance: NA
v_gene: TRBV3-1/TRBV3-2
CDR3nt: TGTGCCAGCAGCCAATACAGGGAAGGCGGCTACACCTTC
CDR3aa: CASSQYREGGYTF

d_gene: TRBD1
j_gene: TRBJ2-1
abundance: NA
v_gene: TRBV6-2/TRBV6-3
CDR3nt: TGTGCCAGCAGTTACCCACGGGACAGGGGACATGAGCAGTTCTTC
CDR3aa: CASSYPRDRGHEQFF

d_gene: TRBD1
j_gene: TRBJ2-7
abundance: NA
v_gene: TRBV2
CDR3nt: TGTGCCAGCAGTGAAAACAGGGGCCAAACCTACGAGCAGTACTTC
CDR3aa: CASSENRGQTYEQYF

d_gene: NA
j_gene: TRBJ1-5
abundance: NA
v_gene: TRBV19
CDR3nt: TGTGCCAGTAGCCCGGGCGGGGGGCAGCCCCAGCATTTT
CDR3aa: CASSPGGGQPQHF

d_gene: NA
j_gene: TRBJ1-2
abundance: NA
v_gene: TRBV6-1
CDR3nt: TGTGCCAGCAGTGAAGAGGGGGGGGCGAGCTTAACTGGCTACACCTTC
CDR3aa: CASSEEGGASLTGYTF

d_gene: NA
j_gene: TRBJ2-3
abundance: NA
v_gene: TRBV7-2
CDR3nt: TGTGCCAGCAGCTTTCGGGGGGCCGGGGTGCGCACAGATACGCAGTATTTT
CDR3aa: CASSFRGAGVRTDTQYF

d_gene: TRBD2
j_gene: TRBJ2-2
abundance: once
v_gene: TRBV9
CDR3nt: TGTGCCAGCAGCGTTCGACTAGCGGCGAACACCGGGGAGCTGTTTTTT
CDR3aa: CASSVRLAANTGELFF

d_gene: TRBD1
j_gene: TRBJ1-2
abundance: NA
v_gene: TRBV7-2
CDR3nt: TGTGCCAGCAGCTTTCGAGGGGGCGACGGCTACACCTTC
CDR3aa: CASSFRGGDGYTF

d_gene: NA
j_gene: TRBJ1-5
abundance: NA
v_gene: TRBV19
CDR3nt: TGTGCCAGTAGCCCACGGTCATCCAGCGTTAGCAATCAGCCCCAGCATTTT
CDR3aa: CASSPRSSSVSNQPQHF

d_gene: NA
j_gene: TRBJ1-2
abundance: NA
v_gene: TRBV6-1
CDR3nt: TGTGCCAGCAGTGAGTCAAGGGGGGGGCTTAACGGCTACACCTTC
CDR3aa: CASSESRGGLNGYTF

d_gene: NA
j_gene: TRBJ1-2
abundance: NA
v_gene: TRBV6-6
CDR3nt: TGTGCCAGCAGTTATGGGCAAAGGAACTATGGCTACACCTTC
CDR3aa: CASSYGQRNYGYTF

d_gene: TRBD2
j_gene: TRBJ2-5
abundance: NA
v_gene: TRBV3-1/TRBV3-2
CDR3nt: TGTGCCAGCGGCTCCGGGACTAGCGGGGTTAAGAGAACCCAGTACTTC
CDR3aa: CASGSGTSGVKRTQYF

d_gene: NA
j_gene: TRBJ2-2
abundance: NA
v_gene: TRBV27
CDR3nt: TGTGCCAGCAGTCCTCGTTGGGGGGGCTCCGGGGAGCTGTTTTTT
CDR3aa: CASSPRWGGSGELFF

d_gene: NA
j_gene: TRBJ2-4
abundance: once
v_gene: TRBV5-3
CDR3nt: TGTGCCAGAAGCTCTCCAAACAGGGCACTTCTAGCCAAAAACATTCAGTACTTC
CDR3aa: CARSSPNRALLAKNIQYF

d_gene: TRBD2
j_gene: TRBJ2-3
abundance: few
v_gene: TRBV24-1
CDR3nt: TGTGCCACCAGTGACAACCTAGCGGGAGGACTGGATACGCAGTATTTT
CDR3aa: CATSDNLAGGLDTQYF

d_gene: NA
j_gene: TRBJ1-1
abundance: NA
v_gene: TRBV25-1
CDR3nt: TGTGCCAGCAGTGAGCTACCACCGAACACTGAAGCTTTCTTT
CDR3aa: CASSELPPNTEAFF

d_gene: TRBD1
j_gene: TRBJ1-2
abundance: NA
v_gene: TRBV6-5
CDR3nt: TGTGCCAGCAGTTATTCGGACAGGGGTGGCTACACCTTC
CDR3aa: CASSYSDRGGYTF

d_gene: NA
j_gene: TRBJ1-5
abundance: NA
v_gene: TRBV19
CDR3nt: TGTGCCAGTAGCGATTTTTCAGGGCTGGGCAATCAGCCCCAGCATTTT
CDR3aa: CASSDFSGLGNQPQHF

d_gene: TRBD2
j_gene: TRBJ2-2
abundance: NA
v_gene: TRBV4-2
CDR3nt: TGTGCCAGCAGCCAAGAAGGACTAGCGGGGTCCACCGGGGAGCTGTTTTTT
CDR3aa: CASSQEGLAGSTGELFF

d_gene: TRBD2
j_gene: TRBJ2-3
abundance: NA
v_gene: TRBV29-1
CDR3nt: TGCAGCGCGGCGGTGGGGCGGGGGTCCACAGATACGCAGTATTTT
CDR3aa: CSAAVGRGSTDTQYF

d_gene: NA
j_gene: TRBJ2-7
abundance: medium-sized
v_gene: TRBV6-2/TRBV6-3
CDR3nt: TGTGCCAGCAGTCAGCAGACGGGTTTAAACGAGCAGTACTTC
CDR3aa: CASSQQTGLNEQYF